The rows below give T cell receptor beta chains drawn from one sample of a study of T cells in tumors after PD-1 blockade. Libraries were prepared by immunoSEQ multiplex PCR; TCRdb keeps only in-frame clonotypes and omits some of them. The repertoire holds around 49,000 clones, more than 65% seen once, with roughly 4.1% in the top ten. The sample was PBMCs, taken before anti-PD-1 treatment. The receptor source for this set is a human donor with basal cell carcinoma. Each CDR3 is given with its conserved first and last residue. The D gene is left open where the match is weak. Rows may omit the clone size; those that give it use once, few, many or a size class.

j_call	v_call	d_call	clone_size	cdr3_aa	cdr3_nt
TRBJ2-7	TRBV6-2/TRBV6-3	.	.	CASSSADRYEQYF	TGTGCCAGCAGTTCCGCTGACCGGTACGAGCAGTACTTC
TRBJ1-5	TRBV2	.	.	CASTPTGPNQPQHF	TGTGCCAGCACCCCGACAGGCCCCAATCAGCCCCAGCATTTT
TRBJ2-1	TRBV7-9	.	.	CASSPEVFEQFF	TGTGCCAGCAGCCCCGAAGTTTTTGAGCAGTTCTTC
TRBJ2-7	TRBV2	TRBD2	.	CASSGLAGGDYEQYF	TGTGCCAGCAGTGGCCTAGCGGGGGGGGACTACGAGCAGTACTTC
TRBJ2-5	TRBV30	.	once	CAWSLKETQYF	TGTGCCTGGAGTCTAAAAGAGACCCAGTACTTC
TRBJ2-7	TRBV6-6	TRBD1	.	CASSYPGQGSYEQYF	TGTGCCAGCAGTTATCCGGGACAGGGGTCCTACGAGCAGTACTTC
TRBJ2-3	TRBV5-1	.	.	CASSASPADTQYF	TGCGCCAGCAGCGCATCCCCCGCCGATACGCAGTATTTT
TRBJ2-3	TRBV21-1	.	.	CASSTAGTSKTDTQYF	TGTGCCAGCAGCACAGCCGGGACTAGCAAAACAGATACGCAGTATTTT
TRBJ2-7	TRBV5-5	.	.	CASSPVRGSYEQYF	TGTGCCAGCAGCCCAGTAAGGGGCTCCTACGAGCAGTACTTC
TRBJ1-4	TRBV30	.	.	CAWRVRGSPNEKLFF	TGTGCCTGGAGAGTCAGGGGATCGCCTAATGAAAAACTGTTTTTT
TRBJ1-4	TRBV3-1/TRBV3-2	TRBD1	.	CASSPRDRVEKLFF	TGTGCCAGCAGCCCGAGAGACAGGGTAGAAAAACTGTTTTTT
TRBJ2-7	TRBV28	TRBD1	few	CASRGGTGGTEQYF	TGTGCCAGCAGGGGCGGGACAGGGGGCACCGAGCAGTACTTC
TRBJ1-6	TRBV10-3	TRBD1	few	CATTHRGLGDSPLHF	TGTGCCACCACCCACAGGGGGCTGGGGGATTCACCCCTCCACTTT
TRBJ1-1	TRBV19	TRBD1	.	CASTGLDRMNTEAFF	TGTGCCAGTACCGGGCTGGACAGGATGAACACTGAAGCTTTCTTT
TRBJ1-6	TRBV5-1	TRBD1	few	CASSSGTGRLNSPLHF	TGCGCCAGCAGCTCCGGGACAGGGCGCCTTAATTCACCCCTCCACTTT
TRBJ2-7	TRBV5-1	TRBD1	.	CASSLRTGNEQYF	TGCGCCAGCAGCTTACGGACAGGGAACGAGCAGTACTTC
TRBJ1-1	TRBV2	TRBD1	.	CASSLDRDRGAFF	TGTGCCAGCAGTCTCGACCGGGACAGGGGAGCTTTCTTT
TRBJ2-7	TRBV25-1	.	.	CASSEAGGSYEQYF	TGTGCCAGCAGTGAGGCTGGGGGTTCCTACGAGCAGTACTTC
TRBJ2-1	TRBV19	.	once	CATSDTIYNEQFF	TGTGCCACCTCGGATACAATTTACAATGAGCAGTTCTTC
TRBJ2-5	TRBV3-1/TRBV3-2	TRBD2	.	CASSQALGGGTQYF	TGTGCCAGCAGCCAAGCACTAGGCGGGGGAACCCAGTACTTC
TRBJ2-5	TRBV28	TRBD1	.	CASSPRQGGGQETQYF	TGTGCCAGCAGTCCCCGACAGGGTGGTGGCCAAGAGACCCAGTACTTC
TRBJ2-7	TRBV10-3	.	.	CASQGGDSYEQYF	TGTGCCTCCCAAGGGGGTGACTCCTACGAGCAGTACTTC
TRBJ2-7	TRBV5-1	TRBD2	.	CASTTLAGGDPYEQYF	TGCGCCAGCACCACACTAGCGGGGGGCGATCCCTACGAGCAGTACTTC
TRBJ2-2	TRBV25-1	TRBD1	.	CASRTQRQGNTGELFF	TGTGCCAGCAGGACCCAGAGACAGGGGAACACCGGGGAGCTGTTTTTT
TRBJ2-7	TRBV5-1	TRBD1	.	CASSLGGTGVGDEQYF	TGCGCCAGCAGCTTGGGAGGGACAGGGGTTGGCGACGAGCAGTACTTC
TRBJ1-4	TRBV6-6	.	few	CASRTAFPTNEKLFF	TGTGCCAGCAGGACAGCGTTTCCAACTAATGAAAAACTGTTTTTT
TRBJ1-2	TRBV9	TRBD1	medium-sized	CASSVVFRDRGRRMDGYTF	TGTGCCAGCAGCGTAGTATTCAGGGACAGGGGGCGACGAATGGATGGCTACACCTTC
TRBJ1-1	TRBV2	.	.	CASVWTSNTEAFF	TGTGCCAGCGTTTGGACTTCCAACACTGAAGCTTTCTTT